This T cell receptor (beta chain) comes out of a study of T-cell memory formation after mild COVID-19. This clonotype was counted a few times. Antigen unknown. Points from the study as a whole: Cross-reactive memory apparently joined, as some responding clones appeared in pre-infection memory. Clones that contracted clustered mainly in CM and EM if CD4+ and in EMRA if CD8+. Clones that contracted from day 15 to 85 were balanced CD4/CD8, while later expanders leaned CD4+.

Per the germline V gene, CDR1 is MNHEY and CDR2 is SVGEGT. Germline trimming cut 0 bases from V and 3 bases from J; bases unmatched to any gene: 5. The CDR3 runs 15 residues. TCRdb recomputed calls from the 5' RACE reads with MiXCR, one row per CDR3 protein. Of around 250,000 distinct CDR3 sequences listed, 8% to 10% are singletons. The chain employs TRBV6-2 or TRBV6-3 and TRBJ2-7, with 7 bases identical to TRBD1. This sequence originates from a man between 18 and 29 years old who had mild COVID-19 (a few samples of this study predate the infection). Cell type and time point are not known. Sequenced sample: PBMCs or a T cell subset sorted from them (not recorded which). The CDR3 DNA follows: TGTGCCAGCAGTTACTCGGGACAGTGGAACTACGAGCAGTACTTC. Translating gives CASSYSGQWNYEQYF.